This T cell receptor beta chain derives from a study of cytomegalovirus exposure and HLA in healthy donors. The PCR made use of 60 Vbeta and 13 Jbeta primers. Sequencing was performed with immunoSEQ multiplex PCR; in TCRdb, only in-frame clones are kept and a portion is missing. The sample lists 150,000 to 200,000 clones; around 78% were seen once. CDR1 and CDR2 from the germline V gene are GTSNPN and SVGIG (reference sequence). CDR3 size: 15 residues. V shed 2 bases and J shed 0 bases, with 11 bases lying between them. The chain employs TRBV30 and TRBJ2-1; D might be TRBD2 (5 bases). This clonotype was obtained from a woman between 40 and 55 years old in good health and CMV-seronegative. Sequenced material: PBMCs. Here the CDR3 reads CAWSRTLTSYNEQFF. The CDR3 DNA follows: TGTGCCTGGAGTAGGACTCTGACCTCCTACAATGAGCAGTTCTTC.